Here is one T cell receptor beta chain with its context. Its specificity is unknown. With cryopreserved PBMCs as the source, roughly 2 micrograms of genomic DNA went to TCR beta libraries. The CDR3 consists of 18 residues. Germline V gives CDR1 SGHVS, CDR2 FNYEAQ. V shed 0 bases and J 3 bases; nucleotides not matched to a gene: 10. The assay was immunoSEQ multiplex PCR, and TCRdb's table has in-frame clones only and misses some. Among around 310,000 clones listed, about 80% were seen once. The sample is drawn from a study of cytotoxic CD8 clonotypes in ibrutinib-treated CLL. For the study at large: The response samples were taken once patients had been treated for a median of roughly 12 months, range 6 to 36.

Study-wide results and limits: Clonality was elevated at ibrutinib response and had returned toward baseline at progression.

This TCR came from a human donor with chronic lymphocytic leukemia. V is TRBV7-6 and J is TRBJ2-3; TRBD2 agrees at 9 bases. The specimen was PBMCs, collected before ibrutinib treatment. CDR3 sequence (DNA): TGTGCCAGCAGCTTAGCGGCGGGAGGGCCTTCGGGTACAGATACGCAGTATTTT. This encodes CASSLAAGGPSGTDTQYF.